Each of the 29 T cell receptor beta chains below was sequenced from the same sample in a study of T-cell reconstitution after alpha-beta-depleted transplantation in children. Researchers prepared the TCRbeta library using unique molecular identifiers, the study reports. TCRdb independently ran MiXCR on the PCR reads; one entry per CDR3 protein. The repertoire has more than 400,000 distinct CDR3 sequences, approximately 41% of them found once; the top ten carry about 30%. This sample comprised PBMCs, obtained before TCRalphabeta/CD19-depleted stem cell transplant. The receptors were gathered from a girl aged 2 to 9 with aplastic anemia, due to receive a stem cell transplant.

This clonotype was detected only a few times. J is TRBJ2-7 and V is TRBV7-2; D is undetermined. Germline CDR1 reads SGHTA; CDR2 reads FQGNSA. Deletions cut 4 bases from V and 0 bases from J, with 10 bases between. This CDR3 has 14 residues. The CDR3 protein is CASSSMPGSYEQYF. In DNA, the CDR3 is TGTGCCAGCAGCTCAATGCCAGGCTCCTACGAGCAGTACTTC.

This clonotype was picked up many times. The chain couples TRBV7-2 to TRBJ1-5; no firm D call. The CDR3 runs 13 residues. V lost 1 base to trimming and J lost 7 bases, with 8 bases between them. Germline V gene data show CDR1 as SGHTA and CDR2 as FQGNSA. DNA for the CDR3: TGTGCCAGCAGCTTAGAAGCGGGGCAGCCCCAGCATTTT. Encoded protein: CASSLEAGQPQHF.

In this sample, this clonotype turned up many times. The chain carries TRBV20-1 and TRBJ1-4; D not certain. Per the germline V gene, CDR1 is DFQATT and CDR2 is SNEGSKA (reference sequence). There are 15 residues in the CDR3. V was shortened by 0 bases and J by 4 bases, with 12 bases between the two germline ends. The DNA for the CDR3 is TGCAGTGCTAGAGATACGGGGAGGAGTAATGAAAAACTGTTTTTT. Its protein is CSARDTGRSNEKLFF.

V gene TRBV5-6 combines with J gene TRBJ2-2; 7 bases are shared with TRBD1. V was pared by 4 bases and J by 5 bases, with 11 bases of the junction left unmatched. Per the germline V gene, CDR1 is SGHDT and CDR2 is YYEEEE. This CDR3 contains 16 residues. The CDR3 region has the DNA TGTGCCAGCAGCCCACTGGGACAGCAACATACCGGGGAGCTGTTTTTT. This sequence encodes CASSPLGQQHTGELFF.

Of note for this clonotype: This may arise from a read error, as a much more abundant clone is one base away. The genes are TRBV29-1 and TRBJ2-1; 7 bases agree with TRBD1. Germline V gene data show CDR1 as SQVTM and CDR2 as ANQGSEA. The V gene end was trimmed by 8 bases and the J gene end by 2 bases; junction bases not matched to a gene: 9. The CDR3 contains 14 residues. The CDR3 loop is CSITGQVPYNEQFF. CDR3 coding DNA: TGCAGCATAACCGGACAGGTCCCCTACAATGAGCAGTTCTTC.

This sequence joins TRBV12-3 or TRBV12-4 and TRBJ2-1, with D perhaps TRBD2 (6 bases). V dropped 1 base and J dropped 7 bases, with 17 bases sitting between them. The CDR3 covers 16 residues. Here the CDR3 reads CASSLVQGLSGNEQFF. The CDR3 DNA reads as TGTGCCAGCAGTTTAGTCCAAGGACTATCAGGGAATGAGCAGTTCTTC.

This rearrangement joins TRBV15 to TRBJ2-7, with 10 bases lining up with TRBD2. Losses at the gene ends were 5 bases for V and 3 bases for J; bases not matched to a gene: 7. The CDR3 sequence is 15 residues long. The V gene's germline CDR1 is LNHNV and CDR2 YYDKDF (reference sequence). In DNA, the CDR3 is TGTGCCACCAGCCGTAGCGGGAGGTGGCTCTACGAGCAGTACTTC. Encoded protein: CATSRSGRWLYEQYF.

The V and J genes are TRBV20-1 and TRBJ2-5; D is undetermined. Germline loops: CDR1 DFQATT, CDR2 SNEGSKA (reference sequence). The V gene lost 2 bases and the J gene lost 3 bases, with 13 bases spanning the gap. The CDR3 length is 14 residues. CDR3 coding DNA: TGCAGTGCTAGATTCGCATCGACGAAAGAGACCCAGTACTTC. It specifies CSARFASTKETQYF.

This clonotype was found many times. In nucleotides, the CDR3 is TGTGCCAGCAGTTACTACGGTGGGAACACTGAAGCTTTCTTT. This sequence encodes CASSYYGGNTEAFF. This chain connects TRBV6-5 to TRBJ1-1, with no clear D. V was pared by 1 base and J by 1 base, with 7 bases between. The germline CDR1 and CDR2 sequences are MNHEY and SVGAGI. The CDR3 is 14 amino acids.

The chain carries TRBV5-1 and TRBJ2-1, with unresolved D. Germline V gene lookup returns CDR1 SGHRS and CDR2 YFSETQ. Deletions cut 0 bases from V and 6 bases from J, with 7 bases between. The CDR3 length is 13 residues. CDR3 nucleotide sequence: TGCGCCAGCAGCTTGGGCCCGGTCAATGAGCAGTTCTTC. It codes for CASSLGPVNEQFF.

The chain has TRBV20-1 and TRBJ2-3, with 13 bases fitting TRBD2. Germline CDR1 is DFQATT and CDR2 is SNEGSKA (reference sequence). This CDR3 comprises 23 residues. V lost 1 base to trimming and J lost 2 bases; unmatched junction nucleotides: 24. CDR3 region: CSARAPYLDSGTSGEGPTDTQYF. The CDR3 DNA sequence: TGCAGTGCTAGAGCACCATACCTAGATTCCGGGACTAGCGGGGAGGGGCCCACAGATACGCAGTATTTT.

This clonotype was observed many times. The rearrangement uses TRBV25-1 and TRBJ2-5; 14 nucleotides line up with TRBD2. Germline-derived CDR1 and CDR2 are MGHDK and SYGVNS. The CDR3 has 12 residues. The junction had 3 bases not matched to a gene; V was cut back by 11 bases and J by 7 bases. The CDR3 reads CASGTSGGTQYF. The DNA for the CDR3 is TGTGCCTCCGGGACTAGCGGGGGGACCCAGTACTTC.

V is TRBV29-1 and J is TRBJ2-5, with D perhaps matching TRBD2 (6 bases). V was clipped by 5 bases and J by 1 base, with 11 bases between them. The CDR3 is 13 amino acids. Germline-derived CDR1 and CDR2 are SQVTM and ANQGSEA. In DNA form, the CDR3 reads TGCAGCGTTATGGGACTGCTCCAAGAGACCCAGTACTTC. Translated, it gives CSVMGLLQETQYF. The variable domain in full, completed from reference TRBV29-1 and TRBJ2-5, reads SAVISQKPSRDICQRGTSLTIQCQVDSQVTMMFWYRQQPGQSLTLIATANQGSEATYESGFVIDKFPISRPNLTFSTLTVSNMSPEDSSIYLCSVMGLLQETQYFGPGTRLLVL.

The V gene is TRBV24-1, the J gene TRBJ2-3; D not certain. The CDR3 extends over 14 amino acids. Per germline, CDR1 KGHDR and CDR2 SFDVKD. V was cut by 3 bases and J by 2 bases, with 8 bases left in between. Written as DNA, the CDR3 is TGTGCCACCAGTGATCCGGGTTCCACAGATACGCAGTATTTT. This encodes CATSDPGSTDTQYF.

This clonotype was seen ten or more times. The chain combines TRBV7-9 with TRBJ2-1; perhaps TRBD2 as D (5 bases). The CDR3 length is 15 residues. V dropped 5 bases and J dropped 2 bases, with 13 bases sitting between them. Germline CDR1 reads SEHNR; CDR2 reads FQNEAQ (reference sequence). The CDR3 loop reads CASSPSEEAYNEQFF. CDR3 nucleotides: TGTGCCAGCAGCCCATCGGAGGAGGCCTACAATGAGCAGTTCTTC. The variable domain in full, completed from reference TRBV7-9 and TRBJ2-1, reads DTGVSQNPRHKITKRGQNVTFRCDPISEHNRLYWYRQTLGQGPEFLTYFQNEAQLEKSRLLSDRFSAERPKGSFSTLEIQRTEQGDSAMYLCASSPSEEAYNEQFFGPGTRLTVL.

A word on this clonotype: A read error may produce the germline difference seen at one junction end. The rearrangement links TRBV20-1 to TRBJ2-3, with D perhaps matching TRBD1 (5 bases). The CDR3 is 17 amino acids. Germline assignment: CDR1 DFQATT and CDR2 SNEGSKA (reference sequence). Here the CDR3 DNA reads TGCTGTGCTAGACTGCGCAGGGCATCGATTAGCACAGATACGCAGTATTTT. This codes for CCARLRRASISTDTQYF.

V gene TRBV7-9 combines with J gene TRBJ1-6, with a weak D call TRBD1 (5 bases). The CDR3 sequence is 15 residues long. Germline V gives CDR1 SEHNR, CDR2 FQNEAQ (reference sequence). The V and J ends lost 5 bases and 6 bases respectively, with 14 bases between them. The CDR3 DNA is TGTGCCAGCAGCGACCAGACAGCCCCTAATTCACCCCTCCACTTT. Translating it yields CASSDQTAPNSPLHF. Based on the CDR3 plus reference TRBV7-9 and TRBJ1-6, the full variable domain is DTGVSQNPRHKITKRGQNVTFRCDPISEHNRLYWYRQTLGQGPEFLTYFQNEAQLEKSRLLSDRFSAERPKGSFSTLEIQRTEQGDSAMYLCASSDQTAPNSPLHFGNGTRLTVT.

V usage is TRBV6-5 and J usage is TRBJ2-2; D may be TRBD1 (5 bases). Deletions cut 4 bases from V and 0 bases from J, with 9 bases between. Germline V gene lookup returns CDR1 MNHEY and CDR2 SVGAGI. The CDR3 totals 15 residues. The chain's CDR3 is CASSSAGPNTGELFF. CDR3 nucleotides: TGTGCCAGCAGTTCGGCAGGGCCGAACACCGGGGAGCTGTTTTTT.

On this clonotype itself: A much more abundant neighbour one base away suggests this may be a read error. The V gene is TRBV5-5, the J gene TRBJ1-2; tentatively, D is TRBD1 (5 bases). The CDR3 contains 13 residues. CDR1 is SGHKS, CDR2 YYEKEE, per germline (reference sequence). V was cut by 5 bases and J by 6 bases, with 14 bases left in between. The CDR3 here is CASSQQGSHGYTF. The CDR3 nucleotides are TGTGCCAGCAGTCAGCAGGGAAGCCATGGCTACACCTTC.

The genes are TRBV30 and TRBJ2-5; D is possibly TRBD1 (6 bases). The CDR3 loop spans 12 amino acids. V was cut by 5 bases and J by 6 bases, with 13 bases left in between. The germline gives CDR1 GTSNPN, CDR2 SVGIG (reference sequence). The CDR3 DNA sequence: TGTGCCTGGGAAACAGGGAGAAAGACCCAGTACTTC. Translating it yields CAWETGRKTQYF.

The genes are TRBV7-9 and TRBJ2-1; D ambiguous. V was trimmed by 7 bases and J by 0 bases, leaving 10 bases between them. CDR3 length: 14 residues. In germline, CDR1 is SEHNR, CDR2 FQNEAQ (reference sequence). The CDR3 DNA reads as TGTGCCAGCACCCTAAAGAGCTCCTACAATGAGCAGTTCTTC. Amino acid sequence: CASTLKSSYNEQFF.

This clonotype has only a few counts. This chain uses TRBV5-1 with TRBJ2-7, with a tentative D call TRBD1 (7 bases). Deletions cut 3 bases from V and 2 bases from J, with 15 bases between. The CDR3 is made up of 15 amino acids. Germline assignment: CDR1 SGHRS and CDR2 YFSETQ. The CDR3: CASSYAGGRTYEQYF. The CDR3 DNA follows: TGCGCCAGCAGCTATGCAGGGGGGAGGACCTACGAGCAGTACTTC.

J is TRBJ2-1 and V is TRBV11-3, with a weak D call TRBD1 (5 bases). This CDR3 spans 15 amino acids. From germline, CDR1 is SGHNT and CDR2 YENEEA. Trimming removed 4 bases at V and 5 bases at J, with 15 bases between. DNA of the CDR3: TGTGCCAGCAGCTGGACCCCAGGGTCTGACAATGAGCAGTTCTTC. This encodes CASSWTPGSDNEQFF.

The chain has TRBV20-1 and TRBJ2-1, with D maybe TRBD2 (5 bases). Germline V gene lookup returns CDR1 DFQATT and CDR2 SNEGSKA (reference sequence). This CDR3 region has 14 residues. V was trimmed by 0 bases and J by 8 bases, leaving 14 bases between them. This CDR3 reads CSAREMGSADEQFF. In nucleotides, the CDR3 is TGCAGTGCTAGAGAAATGGGATCAGCGGATGAGCAGTTCTTC.

The chain couples TRBV29-1 to TRBJ2-3, with D unclear. Germline CDR1 reads SQVTM; CDR2 reads ANQGSEA. Trimming took off 1 base at V and 5 bases at J, with 13 bases between the two ends. There are 14 residues in the CDR3. CDR3 region: CSVEARAVGDTQYF. The CDR3 nucleotides read TGCAGCGTTGAAGCCCGGGCTGTAGGAGATACGCAGTATTTT.

CDR3 bases: TGCGCCAGCAGCTTGGCCTCCTCTAGCGGGGGCTACAATGAGCAGTTCTTC. This translates into CASSLASSSGGYNEQFF. This rearrangement joins TRBV5-1 to TRBJ2-1; TRBD2 matches at 10 bases. This CDR3 contains 17 residues. V lost 0 bases to trimming and J lost 3 bases; unmatched junction nucleotides: 6. Germline-derived CDR1 and CDR2 are SGHRS and YFSETQ.

The V call is TRBV5-1, the J call TRBJ2-5; the match to TRBD1 covers 11 bases. The CDR3 has 15 amino acids. Germline CDR1 SGHRS, CDR2 YFSETQ. Germline trimming cut 2 bases from V and 4 bases from J; bases unmatched to any gene: 4. CDR3 sequence reads: CASSFRDRGGETQYF. The CDR3 coding sequence is TGCGCCAGCAGCTTCCGGGACAGGGGGGGAGAGACCCAGTACTTC.

At least ten counts were recorded for this clonotype. The chain has TRBV5-1 and TRBJ2-3; the D call may be TRBD1 or TRBD2 (5 bases each). Deletions cut 1 base from V and 4 bases from J, with 10 bases between. Looked up from germline, CDR1 is SGHRS and CDR2 is YFSETQ. This CDR3 has 14 residues. Written as DNA, the CDR3 is TGCGCCAGCAGCTTGCAGGGACCGGCAGATACGCAGTATTTT. Translating it yields CASSLQGPADTQYF.

This clonotype was detected a few times. This chain uses TRBV7-2 with TRBJ2-5, with TRBD1 matching over 8 bases. V was clipped by 2 bases and J by 4 bases; unmatched bases: 3. The germline V gene encodes CDR1 SGHTA and CDR2 FQGNSA. The CDR3 has 14 amino acids. This CDR3 reads CASSLRDRTETQYF. The CDR3 DNA is TGTGCCAGCAGCTTAAGGGACAGGACAGAGACCCAGTACTTC.